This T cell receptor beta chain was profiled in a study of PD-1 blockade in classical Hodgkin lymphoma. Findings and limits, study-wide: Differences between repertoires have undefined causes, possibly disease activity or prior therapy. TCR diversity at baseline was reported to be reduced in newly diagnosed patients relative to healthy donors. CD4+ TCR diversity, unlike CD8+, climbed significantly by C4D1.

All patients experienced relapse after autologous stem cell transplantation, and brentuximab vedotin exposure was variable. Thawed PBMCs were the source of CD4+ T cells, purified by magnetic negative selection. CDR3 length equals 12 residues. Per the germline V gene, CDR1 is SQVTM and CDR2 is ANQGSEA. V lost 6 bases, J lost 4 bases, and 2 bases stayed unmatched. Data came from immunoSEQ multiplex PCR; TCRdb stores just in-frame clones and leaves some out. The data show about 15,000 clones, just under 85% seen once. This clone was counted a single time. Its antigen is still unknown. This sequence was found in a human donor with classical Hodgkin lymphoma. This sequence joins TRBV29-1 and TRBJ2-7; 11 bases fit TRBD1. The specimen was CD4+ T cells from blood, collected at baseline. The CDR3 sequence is CSVGDRGYEQYF. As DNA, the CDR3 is TGCAGCGTCGGGGACAGGGGGTACGAGCAGTACTTC.